Listed below are T cell receptor beta chains from one sample, sequenced in a study of early stage breast cancer tumors. Produced via immunoSEQ multiplex PCR; TCRdb's table is partial and in-frame only. The data show 11,000 to 15,000 clones, 79% seen once. The sequenced material came from normal breast tissue next to the tumor. Source of these receptors: a person in their fifties with breast cancer. Both conserved end residues are part of each CDR3. A D gene is named only where the DNA matches it firmly. Expanded clones are given a class, and other clones once, few, many or no size at all.

V	size	J	D	CDR3	DNA
TRBV6-5	.	TRBJ1-5	.	CASSYAVLNQPQHF	TGTGCCAGCAGTTACGCGGTACTCAATCAGCCCCAGCATTTT
TRBV7-9	.	TRBJ2-7	.	CASSASVTYEQYF	TGTGCCAGCAGCGCCAGTGTTACCTACGAGCAGTACTTC
TRBV28	.	TRBJ2-7	.	CASSSQGGPLEQYF	TGTGCCAGCAGTTCCCAGGGGGGACCCCTCGAGCAGTACTTC
TRBV7-8	.	TRBJ1-2	.	CASSLEVGRVAYGYTF	TGTGCCAGCAGCTTAGAGGTTGGGAGGGTCGCATATGGCTACACCTTC
TRBV4-2	.	TRBJ2-5	.	CASSQGSGGVQETQYF	TGTGCCAGCAGCCAGGGTAGCGGAGGAGTACAAGAGACCCAGTACTTC
TRBV10-2	.	TRBJ1-1	.	CASSDRVPTRAFF	TGCGCCAGCAGTGATCGGGTGCCTACCCGAGCTTTCTTT
TRBV19	.	TRBJ1-2	.	CASRPPGASNYGYTF	TGTGCCAGTAGGCCCCCGGGGGCCTCGAACTATGGCTACACCTTC
TRBV7-9	.	TRBJ2-4	TRBD1	CASSLAGQGNIQYF	TGTGCCAGCAGCTTGGCCGGACAGGGAAACATTCAGTACTTC
TRBV28	.	TRBJ1-1	.	CASSLQAAGAQTEAFF	TGTGCCAGCAGTTTACAGGCCGCAGGGGCTCAAACTGAAGCTTTCTTT
TRBV2	.	TRBJ2-2	TRBD2	CASRWGGGAPGELFF	TGTGCCAGCCGCTGGGGCGGGGGGGCCCCCGGGGAGCTGTTTTTT
TRBV15	few	TRBJ1-2	.	CATSRGYGYTF	TGTGCCACCAGCAGAGGATATGGCTACACCTTC
TRBV6-1	.	TRBJ2-7	TRBD2	CASSELASGTYEQYF	TGTGCCAGCAGTGAATTAGCCAGCGGGACCTACGAGCAGTACTTC